A selection of T cell receptor beta chains follows, all from one sample in a study of shared clonotypes between healthy human individuals. The table came from immunoSEQ multiplex PCR; TCRdb's copy has only in-frame clones and leaves some out. The sample lists about 2.4 million clones, approximately 93% occurring once. The source material was naive CD4+ T cells from PBMCs. The source is a young man in good health. Some clones in this sample may be carry-over from other donors' samples. Each CDR3 is given with its conserved first and last residue. A D gene is named only where the DNA matches it firmly. The size of a clone is reported for some rows only, either as once, few or many, or as a class for expanded clones.

d_call j_call clone_size v_call cdr3_aa cdr3_nt
. TRBJ1-5 once TRBV4-3 CASSQGTSGHQPQHF TGCGCCAGCAGCCAAGGGACGTCAGGGCACCAGCCCCAGCATTTT
. TRBJ2-7 . TRBV11-2 CASSNGGRGNEQYF TGTGCCAGCTCCAACGGGGGCAGGGGAAACGAGCAGTACTTC
TRBD2 TRBJ2-5 . TRBV4-2 CASSQVRREGQETQYF TGTGCCAGCAGCCAAGTCAGGCGGGAGGGTCAAGAGACCCAGTACTTC
. TRBJ2-2 . TRBV5-1 CASSSPVQGAVTGELFF TGCGCCAGCAGCTCCCCGGTGCAGGGTGCGGTGACCGGGGAGCTGTTTTTT
. TRBJ2-7 . TRBV9 CASSVGVGAYEQYF TGTGCCAGCAGCGTAGGGGTAGGGGCGTACGAGCAGTACTTC
. TRBJ2-2 few TRBV4-1 CASSQEAGPGYGELFF TGCGCCAGCAGCCAAGAGGCAGGGCCGGGATACGGGGAGCTGTTTTTT
TRBD2 TRBJ2-1 . TRBV7-9 CASSPQTGTSNHNEQFF TGTGCCAGCAGCCCGCAAACCGGGACTAGCAACCACAATGAGCAGTTCTTC
TRBD1 TRBJ2-7 . TRBV7-2 CASSLRRQGSYEQYF TGTGCCAGCAGCTTACGCCGACAGGGTTCCTACGAGCAGTACTTC
TRBD1 TRBJ1-5 . TRBV18 CASSPQGGNQPQHF TGTGCCAGCTCACCGCAGGGGGGCAATCAGCCCCAGCATTTT
. TRBJ2-7 . TRBV5-1 CASSPDLGSYEQYF TGCGCCAGCAGCCCCGACCTTGGGTCCTACGAGCAGTACTTC
. TRBJ1-1 . TRBV7-2 CASRYAAPTPEAFF TGTGCCAGCAGGTATGCGGCACCGACACCCGAAGCTTTCTTT
TRBD2 TRBJ2-3 . TRBV10-3 CAISTRLAGGTDTQYF TGTGCCATCAGCACCCGACTAGCGGGAGGGACAGATACGCAGTATTTT
. TRBJ2-4 . TRBV23-1 CASRRRAGKAKNIQYF TGCGCCAGCAGGCGGAGGGCGGGGAAGGCCAAAAACATTCAGTACTTC
TRBD2 TRBJ2-1 . TRBV7-3 CASSLDSGRALGRANEQFF TGTGCCAGCAGCTTGGATAGCGGGAGGGCCCTCGGACGGGCAAATGAGCAGTTCTTC
TRBD2 TRBJ2-7 . TRBV5-1 CASSFDPLAGGPYEQYF TGCGCCAGCAGCTTCGACCCATTAGCGGGAGGCCCCTACGAGCAGTACTTC
. TRBJ1-2 . TRBV5-1 CASSRSRDGYTF TGCGCCAGCAGCAGGAGCAGGGACGGCTACACCTTC
. TRBJ2-7 . TRBV5-6 CASSLLRGYEQYF TGTGCCAGCAGCTTATTAAGAGGCTACGAGCAGTACTTC
TRBD2 TRBJ2-2 . TRBV19 CASSHGRGVNAGELFF TGTGCCAGTAGTCACGGTCGGGGGGTGAATGCCGGGGAGCTGTTTTTT
TRBD1 TRBJ2-5 . TRBV2 CASIRGQGVIRETQYF TGTGCCAGCATCCGCGGCCAGGGGGTAATCCGAGAGACCCAGTACTTC
. TRBJ1-5 . TRBV18 CASSPTGNQPQHF TGTGCCAGCTCACCTACGGGCAATCAGCCCCAGCATTTT
. TRBJ2-1 . TRBV20-1 CSARRRGEQFF TGCAGTGCTAGAAGGCGAGGGGAGCAGTTCTTC
TRBD2 TRBJ2-7 . TRBV10-3 CAISSTSGSEEQYF TGTGCCATCAGCTCGACTAGCGGGAGCGAGGAGCAGTACTTC
. TRBJ2-7 . TRBV11-2 CASSLKSQLYEQYF TGTGCCAGCAGCTTAAAATCCCAGCTCTACGAGCAGTACTTC
TRBD1 TRBJ2-7 . TRBV7-2 CASRRDRGIGRGEYF TGTGCCAGCAGGAGGGACAGGGGCATAGGGAGGGGAGAGTACTTC
. TRBJ1-2 . TRBV29-1 CSARTWTGSGYTF TGCAGCGCCCGAACTTGGACGGGGTCTGGTTACACCTTC
TRBD1 TRBJ1-1 . TRBV19 CASSILIWTGLNTEAFF TGTGCCAGTAGTATCCTAATCTGGACAGGGTTGAACACTGAAGCTTTCTTT